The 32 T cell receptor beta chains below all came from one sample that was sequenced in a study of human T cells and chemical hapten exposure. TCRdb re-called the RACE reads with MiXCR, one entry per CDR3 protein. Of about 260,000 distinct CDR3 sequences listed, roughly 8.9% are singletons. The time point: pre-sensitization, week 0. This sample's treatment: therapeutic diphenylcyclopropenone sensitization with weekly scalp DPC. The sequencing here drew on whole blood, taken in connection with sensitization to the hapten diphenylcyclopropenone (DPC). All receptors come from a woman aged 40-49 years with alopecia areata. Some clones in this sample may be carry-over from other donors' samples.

The CDR3 here is CSVGRVPNTEAFF. The CDR3 DNA reads as TGCAGCGTTGGCCGGGTTCCGAACACTGAAGCTTTCTTT. The V gene is TRBV29-1, the J gene TRBJ1-1; D remains unclear. The V end was cut by 4 bases, the J end by 1 base, with 10 bases between. The CDR3 has 13 residues. Germline V CDR1 and CDR2: SQVTM, ANQGSEA.

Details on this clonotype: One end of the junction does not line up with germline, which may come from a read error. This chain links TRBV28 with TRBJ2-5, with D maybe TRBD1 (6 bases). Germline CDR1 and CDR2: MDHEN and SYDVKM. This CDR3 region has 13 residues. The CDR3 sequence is CASKGENAETQHF. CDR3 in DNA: TGTGCCAGCAAGGGGGAGAACGCGGAGACCCAGCACTTC.

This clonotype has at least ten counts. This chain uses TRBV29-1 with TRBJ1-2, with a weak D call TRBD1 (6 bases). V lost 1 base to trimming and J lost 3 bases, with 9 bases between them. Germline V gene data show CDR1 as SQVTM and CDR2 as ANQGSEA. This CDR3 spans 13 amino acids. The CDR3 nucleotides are TGCAGCGTTGAAGTTAACAGGGACTATGGCTACACCTTC. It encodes CSVEVNRDYGYTF.

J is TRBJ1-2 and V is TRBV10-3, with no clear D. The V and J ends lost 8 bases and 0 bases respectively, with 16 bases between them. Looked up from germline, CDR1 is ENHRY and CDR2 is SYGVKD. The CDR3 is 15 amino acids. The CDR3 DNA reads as TGTGCCATCCGAGAAGGGAGCCGGCCTAACTATGGCTACACCTTC. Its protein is CAIREGSRPNYGYTF.

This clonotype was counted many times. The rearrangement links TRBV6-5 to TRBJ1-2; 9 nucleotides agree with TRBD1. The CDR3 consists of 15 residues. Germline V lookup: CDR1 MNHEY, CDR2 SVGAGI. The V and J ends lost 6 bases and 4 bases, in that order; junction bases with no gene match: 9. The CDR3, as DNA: TGTGCCAGCAGCCAGACCGGGACAGGGATCTATGGCTACACCTTC. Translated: CASSQTGTGIYGYTF.

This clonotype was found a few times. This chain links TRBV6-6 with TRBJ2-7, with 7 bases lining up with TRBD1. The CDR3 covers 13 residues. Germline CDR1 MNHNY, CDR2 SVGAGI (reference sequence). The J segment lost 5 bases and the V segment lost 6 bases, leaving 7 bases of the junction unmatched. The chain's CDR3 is CASRSDRAHEQYF. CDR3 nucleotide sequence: TGTGCCAGCAGATCAGACAGGGCCCACGAGCAGTACTTC.

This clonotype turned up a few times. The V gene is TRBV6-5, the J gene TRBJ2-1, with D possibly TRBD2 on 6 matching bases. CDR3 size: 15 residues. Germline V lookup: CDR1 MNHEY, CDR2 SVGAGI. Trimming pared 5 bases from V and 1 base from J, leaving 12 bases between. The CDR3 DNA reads TGTGCCAGCAGTACCGGCGGGATATCCTACAATGAGCAGTTCTTC. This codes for CASSTGGISYNEQFF.

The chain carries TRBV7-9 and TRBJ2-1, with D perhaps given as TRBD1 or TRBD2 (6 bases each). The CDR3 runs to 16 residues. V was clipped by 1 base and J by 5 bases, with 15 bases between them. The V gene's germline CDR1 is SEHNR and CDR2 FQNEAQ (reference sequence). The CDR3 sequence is CASSLGKGGWNNEQFF. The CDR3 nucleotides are TGTGCCAGCAGCTTAGGGAAGGGGGGCTGGAACAATGAGCAGTTCTTC.

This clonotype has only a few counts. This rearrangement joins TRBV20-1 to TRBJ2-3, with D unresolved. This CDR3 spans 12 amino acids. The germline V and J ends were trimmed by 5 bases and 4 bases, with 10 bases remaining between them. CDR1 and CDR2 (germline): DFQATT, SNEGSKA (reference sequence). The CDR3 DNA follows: TGCAGTGCTGGGCAGGCCTCAGATACGCAGTATTTT. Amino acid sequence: CSAGQASDTQYF.

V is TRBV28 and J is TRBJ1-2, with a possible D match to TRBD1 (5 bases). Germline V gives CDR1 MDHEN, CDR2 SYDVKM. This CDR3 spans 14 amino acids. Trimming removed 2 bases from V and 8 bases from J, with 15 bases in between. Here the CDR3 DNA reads TGTGCCAGCAGTTTACCGGGACTGGCCGTAGGCTACACCTTC. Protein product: CASSLPGLAVGYTF.

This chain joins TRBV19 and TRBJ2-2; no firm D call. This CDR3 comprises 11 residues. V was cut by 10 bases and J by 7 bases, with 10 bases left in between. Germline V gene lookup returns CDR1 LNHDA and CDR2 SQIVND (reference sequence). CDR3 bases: TGTGCCACCTTTTTTCGCGGGGAGCTGTTTTTT. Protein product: CATFFRGELFF.

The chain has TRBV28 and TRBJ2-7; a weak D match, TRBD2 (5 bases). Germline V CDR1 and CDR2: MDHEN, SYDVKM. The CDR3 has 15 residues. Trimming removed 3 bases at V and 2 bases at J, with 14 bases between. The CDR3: CASSLPRRGAYEQYF. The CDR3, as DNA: TGTGCCAGCAGTTTGCCGAGACGGGGTGCCTACGAGCAGTACTTC.

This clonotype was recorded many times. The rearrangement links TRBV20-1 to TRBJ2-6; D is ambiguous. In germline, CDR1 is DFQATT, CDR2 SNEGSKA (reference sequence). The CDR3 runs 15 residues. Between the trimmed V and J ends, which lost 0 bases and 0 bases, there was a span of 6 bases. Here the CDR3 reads CSARDPYSGANVLTF. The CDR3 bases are TGCAGTGCTAGAGATCCCTACTCTGGGGCCAACGTCCTGACTTTC.

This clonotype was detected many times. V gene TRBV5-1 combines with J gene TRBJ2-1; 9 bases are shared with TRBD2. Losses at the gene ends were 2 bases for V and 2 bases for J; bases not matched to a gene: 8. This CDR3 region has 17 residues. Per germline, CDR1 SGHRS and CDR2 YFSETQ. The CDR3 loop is CASSLSPSGTTYNEQFF. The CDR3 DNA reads TGCGCCAGCAGCTTATCTCCTAGCGGGACCACCTACAATGAGCAGTTCTTC.

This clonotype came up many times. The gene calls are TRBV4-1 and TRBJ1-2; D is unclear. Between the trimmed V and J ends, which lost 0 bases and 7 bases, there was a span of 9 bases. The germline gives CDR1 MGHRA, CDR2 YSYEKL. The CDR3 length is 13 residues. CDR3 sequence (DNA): TGCGCCAGCAGCCAAGATCGGACCGGTGGCTACACCTTC. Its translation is CASSQDRTGGYTF.

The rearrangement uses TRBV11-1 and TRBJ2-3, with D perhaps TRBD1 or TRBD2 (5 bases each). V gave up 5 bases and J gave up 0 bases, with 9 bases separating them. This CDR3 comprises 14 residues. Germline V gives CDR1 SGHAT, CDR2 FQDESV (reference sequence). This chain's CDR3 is CASSGDHSTDTQYF. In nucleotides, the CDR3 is TGTGCCAGCAGCGGGGACCATAGCACAGATACGCAGTATTTT.

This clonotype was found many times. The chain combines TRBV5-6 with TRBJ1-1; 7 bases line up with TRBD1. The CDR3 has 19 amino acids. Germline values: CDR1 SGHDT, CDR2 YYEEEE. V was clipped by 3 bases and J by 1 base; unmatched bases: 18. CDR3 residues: CASSSSPGTATIRNTEAFF. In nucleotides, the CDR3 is TGTGCCAGCAGCTCCTCCCCCGGGACAGCCACAATCCGGAACACTGAAGCTTTCTTT.

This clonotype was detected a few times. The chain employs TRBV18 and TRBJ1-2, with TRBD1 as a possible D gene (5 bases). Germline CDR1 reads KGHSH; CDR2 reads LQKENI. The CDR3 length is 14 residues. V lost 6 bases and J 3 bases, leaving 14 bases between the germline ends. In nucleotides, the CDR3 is TGTGCCAGCTCGACTACGGGACGCCACTATGGCTACACCTTC. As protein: CASSTTGRHYGYTF.

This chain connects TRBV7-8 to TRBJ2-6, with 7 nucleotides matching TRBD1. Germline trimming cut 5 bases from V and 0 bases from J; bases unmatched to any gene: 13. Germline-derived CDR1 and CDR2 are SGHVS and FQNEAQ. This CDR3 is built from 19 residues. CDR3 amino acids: CASSPAFPGQPSGANVLTF. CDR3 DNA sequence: TGTGCCAGCAGCCCCGCTTTTCCGGGACAGCCCTCTGGGGCCAACGTCCTGACTTTC.

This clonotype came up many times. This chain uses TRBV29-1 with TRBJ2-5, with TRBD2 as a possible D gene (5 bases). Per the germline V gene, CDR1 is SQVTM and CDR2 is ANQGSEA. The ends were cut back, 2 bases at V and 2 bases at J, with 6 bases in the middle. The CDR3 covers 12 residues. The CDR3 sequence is CSVERGQETQYF. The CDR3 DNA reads TGCAGCGTTGAACGCGGGCAAGAGACCCAGTACTTC.

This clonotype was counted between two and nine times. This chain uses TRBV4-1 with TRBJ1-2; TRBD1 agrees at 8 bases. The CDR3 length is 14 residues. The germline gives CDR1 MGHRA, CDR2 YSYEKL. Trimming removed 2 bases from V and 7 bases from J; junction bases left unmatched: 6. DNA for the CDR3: TGCGCCAGCAGCCAAATCGACAGGGGCTTTGGCTACACCTTC. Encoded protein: CASSQIDRGFGYTF.

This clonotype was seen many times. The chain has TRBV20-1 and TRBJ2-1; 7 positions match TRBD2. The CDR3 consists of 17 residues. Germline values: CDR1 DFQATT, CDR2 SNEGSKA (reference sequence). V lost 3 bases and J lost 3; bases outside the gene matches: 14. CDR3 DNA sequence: TGCAGTGCTAGGCCTGGTGGGCGGGAGTCTTACTACAATGAGCAGTTCTTC. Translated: CSARPGGRESYYNEQFF.

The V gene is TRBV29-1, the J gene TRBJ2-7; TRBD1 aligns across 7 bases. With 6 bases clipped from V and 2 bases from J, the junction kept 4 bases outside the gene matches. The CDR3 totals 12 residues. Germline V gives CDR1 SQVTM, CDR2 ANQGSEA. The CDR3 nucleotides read TGCAGCGTGGGGGACAGCACCTACGAGCAGTACTTC. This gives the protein CSVGDSTYEQYF.

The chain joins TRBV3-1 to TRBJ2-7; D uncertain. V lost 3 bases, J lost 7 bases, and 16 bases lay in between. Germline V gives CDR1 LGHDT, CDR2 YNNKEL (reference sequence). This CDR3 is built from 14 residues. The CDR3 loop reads CASSHSLFSMEQYF. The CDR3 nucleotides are TGTGCCAGCAGCCATTCTTTGTTTTCCATGGAGCAGTACTTC.

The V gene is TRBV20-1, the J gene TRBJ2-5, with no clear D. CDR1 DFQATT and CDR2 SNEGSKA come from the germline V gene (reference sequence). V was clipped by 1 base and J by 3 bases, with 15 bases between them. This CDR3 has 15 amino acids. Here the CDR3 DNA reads TGCAGTGCTAGAGGGTTCGGACGGTCTAAAGAGACCCAGTACTTC. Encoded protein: CSARGFGRSKETQYF.

CDR3 in DNA: TGTGCCAGCAGCTCCTCTAGCGGGAGCGGCCGAGATACGCAGTATTTT. Its protein is CASSSSSGSGRDTQYF. The chain combines TRBV7-2 with TRBJ2-3; 10 bases agree with TRBD2. CDR1 and CDR2 (germline): SGHTA, FQGNSA. CDR3 size: 16 residues. Trimming at V came to 4 bases and at J to 5 bases, leaving 9 bases not matched to a gene.

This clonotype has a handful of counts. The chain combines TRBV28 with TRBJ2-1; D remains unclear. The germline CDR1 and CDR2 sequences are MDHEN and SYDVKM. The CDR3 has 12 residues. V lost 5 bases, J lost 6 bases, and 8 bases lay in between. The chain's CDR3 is CASSRPPNEQFF. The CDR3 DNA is TGTGCCAGCAGTCGCCCGCCCAATGAGCAGTTCTTC.

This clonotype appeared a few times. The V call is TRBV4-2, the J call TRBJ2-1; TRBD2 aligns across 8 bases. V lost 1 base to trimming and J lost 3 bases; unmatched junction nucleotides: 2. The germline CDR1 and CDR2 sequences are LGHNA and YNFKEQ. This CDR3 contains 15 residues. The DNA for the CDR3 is TGTGCCAGCAGCCAAGCGGGACTAGACTACAATGAGCAGTTCTTC. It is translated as CASSQAGLDYNEQFF.

CDR3 loop: CASSQLMGQQFF. CDR3 DNA sequence: TGTGCCAGCAGCCAACTGATGGGGCAGCAGTTCTTC. The J gene is TRBJ2-1, the V gene TRBV3-1, with D possibly matching TRBD1 (5 bases). The CDR3 consists of 12 residues. The V gene's germline CDR1 is LGHDT and CDR2 YNNKEL (reference sequence). V lost 2 bases to trimming and J lost 11 bases, with 10 bases between them.

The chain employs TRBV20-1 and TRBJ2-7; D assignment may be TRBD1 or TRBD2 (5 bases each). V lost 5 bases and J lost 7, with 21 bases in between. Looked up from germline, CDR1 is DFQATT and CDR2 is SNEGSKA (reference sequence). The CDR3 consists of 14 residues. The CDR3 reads CSAQVGTPGGEQYF. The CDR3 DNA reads TGCAGTGCTCAGGTGGGGACGCCGGGTGGAGAGCAGTACTTC.

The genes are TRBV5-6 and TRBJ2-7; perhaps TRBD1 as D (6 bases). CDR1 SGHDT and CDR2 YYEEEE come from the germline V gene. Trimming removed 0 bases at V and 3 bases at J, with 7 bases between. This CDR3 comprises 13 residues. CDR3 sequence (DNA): TGTGCCAGCAGCTTGGGGGACATCTACGAGCAGTACTTC. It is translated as CASSLGDIYEQYF.

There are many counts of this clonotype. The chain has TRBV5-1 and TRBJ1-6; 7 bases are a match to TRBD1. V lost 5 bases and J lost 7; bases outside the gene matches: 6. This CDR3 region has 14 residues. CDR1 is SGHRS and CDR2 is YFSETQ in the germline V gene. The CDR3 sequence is CASRGGQSNSPLHF. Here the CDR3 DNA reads TGCGCCAGCAGGGGGGGACAGTCGAATTCACCCCTCCACTTT.